The rows below give T cell receptor beta chains drawn from one sample of a study of T-cell reconstitution after alpha-beta-depleted transplantation in children. A single record per CDR3 protein comes from TCRdb applying MiXCR to the PCR reads. Among 350,000 to 500,000 distinct CDR3 sequences listed, roughly 43% were seen once. Here the sequenced sample was PBMCs, taken before TCRalphabeta/CD19-depleted stem cell transplant. The receptors derive from a girl aged 2 to 9 with aplastic anemia, due to receive a stem cell transplant. The CDR3 runs from the conserved cysteine through the conserved F or W. The order of the fields is D gene, J gene, V gene, clone size, CDR3 DNA, CDR3 protein. The D gene is left open where the match is weak. Clone size is given for some rows only: seen once, a few or many times, or a class if the clone is expanded.

NA TRBJ1-4 TRBV15 NA TGTGCCACCAGCAGAGATTGGGGGCTGGAAAAACTGTTTTTT CATSRDWGLEKLFF
NA TRBJ1-1 TRBV12-3/TRBV12-4 NA TGTGCCAGCAGTGACAGGTCGCATACGTCGAACACTGAAGCTTTCTTT CASSDRSHTSNTEAFF
NA TRBJ2-1 TRBV28 NA TGTGCCAGCGGAGAGATAGCCCAGGATGAGCAGTTCTTC CASGEIAQDEQFF
NA TRBJ1-1 TRBV21-1 many TGTGCCAGCAGCAAAGTCGGAGCCCCAGCTTTCTTT CASSKVGAPAFF
NA TRBJ1-6 TRBV11-2 NA TGTGCCAGCAGCCTTGTAAAAGGGTCACCCCTCCACTTT CASSLVKGSPLHF
TRBD1 TRBJ2-7 TRBV29-1 NA TGCAGCGTTCACGGGGGGACAGGGGTCACCTACGAGCAGTACTTC CSVHGGTGVTYEQYF
NA TRBJ2-7 TRBV28 NA TGTGCCAGCAGTTTAGGCCTCGGACAGCCCTACGAGCAGTACTTC CASSLGLGQPYEQYF
NA TRBJ2-3 TRBV5-6 many TGTGCCAGCAGCAAACCGCGGAGTCATGGAGATACGCAGTATTTT CASSKPRSHGDTQYF
NA TRBJ2-7 TRBV2 NA TGTGCCAGCAGTGAAGCCGCAAGGGGTTACGAGCAGTACTTC CASSEAARGYEQYF
TRBD2 TRBJ2-1 TRBV7-6 NA TGTGCCAGCACCCCTTCAGTGACTAGCGGATACAATGAGCAGTTCTTC CASTPSVTSGYNEQFF
NA TRBJ2-7 TRBV7-9 NA TGTGCCAGCAGCTCGGAACGTCAGGGCGGGGACTACGAGCAGTACTTC CASSSERQGGDYEQYF
TRBD2 TRBJ2-7 TRBV15 NA TGTGCCACCAGCAGAGATACTAGCGGGGCTGACGAGCAGTACTTC CATSRDTSGADEQYF
TRBD1 TRBJ1-2 TRBV28 NA TGTGCCAGCAGTCGGGACAGGGAGGACCATAACTATGGCTACACCTTC CASSRDREDHNYGYTF
TRBD1 TRBJ1-2 TRBV5-1 few TGCGCCAGCACCTGGGACAGTAAAAACTATGGCTACACCTTC CASTWDSKNYGYTF
NA TRBJ2-7 TRBV20-1 NA TGCAGCTCTTCCGCAGGCTTTACCTACGAGCAGTACTTC CSSSAGFTYEQYF
NA TRBJ2-1 TRBV9 many TGTGCCAGCAGCCCCACAATAGAGGTTGAGCAGTTCTTC CASSPTIEVEQFF
TRBD2 TRBJ2-7 TRBV5-5 NA TGTGCCAGCAGCCCCCGGGGGGGTTTCGCCTACGAGCAGTACTTC CASSPRGGFAYEQYF
TRBD2 TRBJ2-7 TRBV4-1 many TGCGCCAGCAGCCAGGAGGGGAGGGCCGGTTACGAGCAGTACTTC CASSQEGRAGYEQYF
TRBD1 TRBJ2-1 TRBV5-1 NA TGCGCCAGCAGCCGGGACAGGGGAATAAGAGAGCAGTTCTTC CASSRDRGIREQFF
TRBD2 TRBJ2-4 TRBV3-1 many TGTGCCAGCAGCCAAGCGGGAGGGCTAGCCAAAAACATTCAGTACTTC CASSQAGGLAKNIQYF
NA TRBJ2-1 TRBV20-1 once TGCAGTGCTAGAAAAGTTGGTGAGCAGTTCTTC CSARKVGEQFF
NA TRBJ2-1 TRBV7-2 few TGTGCCAGCAGCTTACGCCCATTTTACAATGAGCAGTTCTTC CASSLRPFYNEQFF
NA TRBJ2-1 TRBV5-1 NA TGCGCCAGCAGCTCCTCGACAGATACCTACAATGAGCAGTTCTTC CASSSSTDTYNEQFF
NA TRBJ2-7 TRBV7-2 NA TGTGCCAGCAGCGGACAGTCGAGCTCCTACGAGCAGTACTTC CASSGQSSSYEQYF
NA TRBJ2-1 TRBV10-3 NA TGTGCCATCAGTGAGGGGTCTAGCCTGAGCTCCTACAATGAGCAGTTCTTC CAISEGSSLSSYNEQFF
TRBD1 TRBJ2-7 TRBV7-2 NA TGTGCCACCCGCAGGGACAGCTCCTACGAGCAGTACTTC CATRRDSSYEQYF
NA TRBJ2-7 TRBV2 NA TGTGCCAGCAGTGAAGGAGGAAACGAGCAGTACTTC CASSEGGNEQYF
TRBD1 TRBJ2-3 TRBV20-1 many TGCAGTTCAAACTACAGGGGCGGAACAGATACGCAGTATTTT CSSNYRGGTDTQYF
TRBD2 TRBJ2-7 TRBV3-1 many TGTGCCAGCAGCCAAGCGGGACTAGCGGAGACGGAGCAGTACTTC CASSQAGLAETEQYF
TRBD2 TRBJ2-3 TRBV6-5 NA TGTGCCAGCAGTTACTCGCCCGCGGGAGGTGGCACAGATACGCAGTATTTT CASSYSPAGGGTDTQYF
NA TRBJ2-6 TRBV7-2 many TGTGCCAGCAGCCTCAACTCTGGGGCCAACGTCCTGACTTTC CASSLNSGANVLTF
NA TRBJ2-2 TRBV7-7 few TGTGCCAGCAGCCACCAGACAGGCACCGGGGAGCTGTTTTTT CASSHQTGTGELFF
NA TRBJ1-1 TRBV5-1 NA TGCGCCAGCAGCTTGGAGACAGGCAGGATGAACACTGAAGCTTTCTTT CASSLETGRMNTEAFF
NA TRBJ1-2 TRBV9 few TGTGCCAGCAGCGGGACGGGGAACAGGTTTGGCTACACCTTC CASSGTGNRFGYTF
TRBD2 TRBJ2-2 TRBV5-1 few TGCGCCAGCAGCCTGGGCGGGAGTTATACCGGGGAGCTGTTTTTT CASSLGGSYTGELFF
TRBD2 TRBJ2-1 TRBV7-3 NA TGTGCCAGCAGCTCTGCTAGGACTAGATCCTCCTACAATGAGCAGTTCTTC CASSSARTRSSYNEQFF
NA TRBJ2-7 TRBV11-1 NA TGTGCCAGCAGCTTAGACGACAACGAGCAGTACTTC CASSLDDNEQYF
NA TRBJ2-5 TRBV12-3/TRBV12-4 NA TGTGCCTGCAGTTTTGTCAGCCAAGAGACCCAGTACTTC CACSFVSQETQYF
NA TRBJ1-5 TRBV6-1 NA TGTGCCAGCCTACCAACCTACAGGGTTAATCAGCCCCAGCATTTT CASLPTYRVNQPQHF
TRBD1 TRBJ2-1 TRBV12-3/TRBV12-4 few TGTGCCAGCAGTTCCCGGGACAGGGGGATGAATGAGCAGTTCTTC CASSSRDRGMNEQFF
NA TRBJ2-1 TRBV10-3 NA TGTGCCATCAGTGACGGTAGTGAGCAGTTCTTC CAISDGSEQFF
NA TRBJ2-7 TRBV20-1 NA TGCAGTGCTAGTATACCATCGGAGGGTTTGGGCGAGCAGTACTTC CSASIPSEGLGEQYF
TRBD2 TRBJ2-1 TRBV11-2 few TGTGCCAGCAGCTTAGTGGGACTAGGCCATGAGCAGTTCTTC CASSLVGLGHEQFF
TRBD2 TRBJ2-1 TRBV20-1 NA TGCAGTGCTAACTCCGCGACTAGCTTCTACAATGAGCAGTTCTTC CSANSATSFYNEQFF